This T cell receptor beta chain was sequenced during a study of blood T cell repertoires in COVID-19. V was clipped by 8 bases and J by 9 bases, with 11 bases between them. The germline gives CDR1 MNHEY, CDR2 SVGAGI. CDR3 size: 12 residues. A single count supports this clone. Methods used by the authors: Nucleated cell counts were estimated from reference gene primer amplification. The repertoire was sequenced with immunoSEQ multiplex PCR; TCRdb's copy has only in-frame clones and lacks some. V and J calls and clone size are copied from that table; D and trimming were computed from the DNA. The table lists about 140,000 clones, over 70% of them singletons.

The specimen was peripheral blood. This chain uses TRBV6-5 with TRBJ1-6; the D is unclear. The clonotype was recovered from a man aged 45-65 years who had recovered from COVID-19. The CDR3 loop reads CASCSVGSPLHF. The CDR3 bases are TGTGCCAGCTGCTCAGTTGGTTCACCCCTCCACTTT.